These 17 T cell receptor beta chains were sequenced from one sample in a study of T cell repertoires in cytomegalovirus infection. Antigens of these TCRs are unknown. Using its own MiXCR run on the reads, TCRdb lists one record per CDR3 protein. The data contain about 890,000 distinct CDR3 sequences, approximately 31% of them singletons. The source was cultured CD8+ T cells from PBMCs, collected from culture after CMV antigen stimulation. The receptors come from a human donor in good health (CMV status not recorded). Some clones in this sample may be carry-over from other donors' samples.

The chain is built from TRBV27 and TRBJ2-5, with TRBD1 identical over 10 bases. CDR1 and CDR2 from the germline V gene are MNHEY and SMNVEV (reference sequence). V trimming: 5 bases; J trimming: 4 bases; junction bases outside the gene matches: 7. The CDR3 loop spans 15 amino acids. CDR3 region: CASSEWDRGIETQYF. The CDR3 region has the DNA TGTGCCAGCAGTGAGTGGGACAGGGGAATAGAGACCCAGTACTTC.

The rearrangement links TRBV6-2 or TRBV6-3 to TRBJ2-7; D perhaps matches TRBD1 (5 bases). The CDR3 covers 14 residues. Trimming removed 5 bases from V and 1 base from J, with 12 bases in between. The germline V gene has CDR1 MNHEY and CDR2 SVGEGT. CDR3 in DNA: TGTGCCAGCAGTCTAGGGGTAATATCCTACGAGCAGTACGTC. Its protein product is CASSLGVISYEQYV.

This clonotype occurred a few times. The CDR3 region is CASSLGPGQAETQYF. The CDR3 DNA is TGTGCCAGCAGCTTGGGACCCGGACAGGCTGAGACCCAGTACTTC. The chain uses TRBV11-2 and TRBJ2-5; 7 nucleotides line up with TRBD1. CDR1 SGHAT and CDR2 FQNNGV come from the germline V gene. The CDR3 covers 15 residues. Germline trimming cut 3 bases from V and 5 bases from J; bases unmatched to any gene: 9.

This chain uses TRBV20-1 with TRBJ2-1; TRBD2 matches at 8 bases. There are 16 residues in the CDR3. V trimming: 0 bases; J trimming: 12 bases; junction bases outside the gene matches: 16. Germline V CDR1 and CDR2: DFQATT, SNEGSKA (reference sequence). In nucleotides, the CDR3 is TGCAGTGCTAGAGATCTCGGGGGGGGAACCTACAAAGGGCAGTTCTTC. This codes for CSARDLGGGTYKGQFF.

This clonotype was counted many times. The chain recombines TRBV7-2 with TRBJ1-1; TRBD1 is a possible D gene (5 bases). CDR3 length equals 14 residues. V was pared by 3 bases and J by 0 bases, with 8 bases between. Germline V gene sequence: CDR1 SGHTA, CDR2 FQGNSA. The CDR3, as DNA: TGTGCCAGCAGCTTCAGGGTGTTGAACACTGAAGCTTTCTTT. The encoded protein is CASSFRVLNTEAFF.

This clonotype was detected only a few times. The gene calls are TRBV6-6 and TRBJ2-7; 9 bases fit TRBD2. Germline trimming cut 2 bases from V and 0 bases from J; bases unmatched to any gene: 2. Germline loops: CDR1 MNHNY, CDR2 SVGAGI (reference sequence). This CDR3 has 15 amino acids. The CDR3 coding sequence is TGTGCCAGCAGTTACGCGGGGGGGAACTCCTACGAGCAGTACGTC. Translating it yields CASSYAGGNSYEQYV.

The CDR3 DNA sequence: TGCGCCAGCAGCCAAGATCCCCCAGCTGGGGCCAACGTCCTGACTTTC. Protein: CASSQDPPAGANVLTF. The chain recombines TRBV4-1 with TRBJ2-6, with D hard to call. Trimming shortened V by 0 bases and J by 2 bases, and 8 bases separated the two germline ends. Germline V gives CDR1 MGHRA, CDR2 YSYEKL. The CDR3 runs to 16 residues.

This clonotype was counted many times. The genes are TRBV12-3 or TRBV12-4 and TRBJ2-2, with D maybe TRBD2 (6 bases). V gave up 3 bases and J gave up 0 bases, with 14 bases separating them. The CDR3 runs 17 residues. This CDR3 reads CASSFWDFAANTGELFF. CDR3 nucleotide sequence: TGTGCCAGCAGTTTCTGGGACTTCGCTGCGAACACCGGGGAGCTGTTTTTT.

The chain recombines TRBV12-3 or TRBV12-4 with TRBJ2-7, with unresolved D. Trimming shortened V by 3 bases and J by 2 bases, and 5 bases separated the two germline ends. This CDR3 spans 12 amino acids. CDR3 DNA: TGTGCCAGCAGTTTCTCTACCTACGAGCAGTACTTC. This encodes CASSFSTYEQYF.

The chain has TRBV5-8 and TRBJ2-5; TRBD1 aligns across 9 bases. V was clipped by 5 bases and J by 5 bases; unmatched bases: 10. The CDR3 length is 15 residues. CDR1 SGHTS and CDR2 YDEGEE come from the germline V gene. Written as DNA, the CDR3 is TGTGCCAGCAGTATTTACAGGGGGCGTTTGGAGACCCAGTACTTC. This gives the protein CASSIYRGRLETQYF. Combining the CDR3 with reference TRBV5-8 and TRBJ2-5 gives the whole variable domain EAGVTQSPTHLIKTRGQQATLRCSPISGHTSVYWYQQALGLGLQFLLWYDEGEERNRGNFPPRFSGRQFPNYSSELNVNALELEDSALYLCASSIYRGRLETQYFGPGTRLLVL.

The CDR3 region is CASSSGPFTDTQYF. The CDR3, as DNA: TGTGCCAGCAGCTCTGGACCCTTCACAGATACGCAGTATTTT. J is TRBJ2-3 and V is TRBV11-3; unclear D gene. Looked up from germline, CDR1 is SGHNT and CDR2 is YENEEA. The CDR3 sequence is 14 residues long. Trimming took 4 bases from V and 2 from J, leaving 10 bases between them. Full variable domain (remainder filled in from reference TRBV11-3 and TRBJ2-3): EAGVVQSPRYKIIEKKQPVAFWCNPISGHNTLYWYLQNLGQGPELLIRYENEEAVDDSQLPKDRFSAERLKGVDSTLKIQPAELGDSAVYLCASSSGPFTDTQYFGPGTRLTVL.

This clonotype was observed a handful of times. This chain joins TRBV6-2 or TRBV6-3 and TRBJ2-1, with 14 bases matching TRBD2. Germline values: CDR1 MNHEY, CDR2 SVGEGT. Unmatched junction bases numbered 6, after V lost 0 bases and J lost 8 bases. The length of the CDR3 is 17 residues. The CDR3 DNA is TGTGCCAGCAGTTACTCGGTCGGGACTAGCGGGGGTGATGAGCAGTTCTTC. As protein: CASSYSVGTSGGDEQFF.

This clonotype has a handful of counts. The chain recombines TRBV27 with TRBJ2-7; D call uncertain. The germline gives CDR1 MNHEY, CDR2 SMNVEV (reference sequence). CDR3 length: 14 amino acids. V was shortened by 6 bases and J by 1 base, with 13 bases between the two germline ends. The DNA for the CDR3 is TGTGCCAGCAGAGAGACGGTGACATCCTACGAGCAGTACGTC. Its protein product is CASRETVTSYEQYV.

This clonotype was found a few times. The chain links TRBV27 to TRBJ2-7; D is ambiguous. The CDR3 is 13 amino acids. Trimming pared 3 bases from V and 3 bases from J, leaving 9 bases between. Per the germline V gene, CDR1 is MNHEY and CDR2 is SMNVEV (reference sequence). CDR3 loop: CASSLGLRYEQYF. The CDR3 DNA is TGTGCCAGCAGTTTGGGCCTTCGCTACGAGCAGTACTTC.

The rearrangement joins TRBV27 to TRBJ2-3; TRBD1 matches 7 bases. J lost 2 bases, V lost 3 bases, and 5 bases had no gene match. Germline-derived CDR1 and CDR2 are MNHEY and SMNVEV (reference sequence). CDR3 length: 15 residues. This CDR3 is CASSLAQGITDTQYF. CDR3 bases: TGTGCCAGCAGTTTGGCACAGGGGATCACAGATACGCAGTATTTT.

The CDR3 DNA sequence: TGTGCCAGCAGTCCGGTGGCGCTCGCTAGCTATGGCTACACCTTC. Its translation is CASSPVALASYGYTF. The V and J genes are TRBV12-3 or TRBV12-4 and TRBJ1-2, with D unclear. The V end was cut by 5 bases, the J end by 4 bases, with 17 bases between. CDR3 size: 15 residues.

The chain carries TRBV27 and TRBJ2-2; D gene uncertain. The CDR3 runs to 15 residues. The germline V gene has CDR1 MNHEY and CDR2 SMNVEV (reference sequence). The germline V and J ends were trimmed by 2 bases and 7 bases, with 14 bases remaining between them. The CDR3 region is CASSLLRFGIGELFF. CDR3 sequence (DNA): TGTGCCAGCAGTTTACTCAGGTTCGGCATCGGGGAGCTGTTTTTT.